These 8 T cell receptor beta chains were sequenced from one sample in a study of T cell repertoires in cytomegalovirus infection. Each CDR3 protein gets one entry after TCRdb re-called the reads with MiXCR. The sample holds 570,000 or so distinct CDR3 sequences, roughly 42% seen once. For these TCRs, the target antigens are not known. The sequences come from cultured PBMCs, collected from culture after CMV antigen stimulation. The receptors originated from a human donor in good health (CMV status not recorded). Some clones in this sample may be carry-over from other donors' samples.

This clonotype was detected a few times. The chain recombines TRBV12-3 or TRBV12-4 with TRBJ2-5; TRBD2 agrees at 8 bases. The length of the CDR3 is 16 residues. With V trimmed by 3 bases and J by 1 base, 7 bases remained unmatched. CDR3 protein: CASSLGVAGGQETQYF. The CDR3, as DNA: TGTGCCAGCAGTTTGGGTGTGGCGGGAGGCCAAGAGACCCAGTACTTC.

The chain has TRBV12-3 or TRBV12-4 and TRBJ1-5; D gene unclear. Trimming removed 4 bases from V and 5 bases from J, with 6 bases in between. CDR3 length equals 12 residues. The CDR3 bases are TGTGCCAGCAGTTCCAGTGATCAGCCCCAGCATTTT. Protein: CASSSSDQPQHF.

The genes are TRBV7-9 and TRBJ2-3; D perhaps matches TRBD2 (6 bases). The CDR3 runs to 15 residues. The germline CDR1 and CDR2 sequences are SEHNR and FQNEAQ (reference sequence). Deletions cut 2 bases from V and 0 bases from J, with 9 bases between. The CDR3 loop reads CASSLRGTSTDTQYF. For the CDR3, the DNA is TGTGCCAGCAGCTTACGCGGGACGAGCACAGATACGCAGTATTTT.

The sample holds a few counts of this clonotype. The J gene is TRBJ1-2, the V gene TRBV7-2; D call uncertain. Germline assignment: CDR1 SGHTA and CDR2 FQGNSA. V was pared by 1 base and J by 5 bases, with 20 bases between. The CDR3 spans 17 residues. The CDR3 protein is CASSLVSRTLGGYGYTF. As DNA, the CDR3 is TGTGCCAGCAGCTTAGTTTCACGGACTCTTGGAGGGTATGGCTACACCTTC.

This clonotype has ten or more counts. J is TRBJ2-7 and V is TRBV7-2; D is perhaps TRBD2 (7 bases). Trimming stripped 6 bases from V and 0 bases from J, with 15 bases between. Germline loops: CDR1 SGHTA, CDR2 FQGNSA. There are 15 residues in the CDR3. CDR3 in DNA: TGTGCCAGCAGTCACAGGGCGGGGGACTCCTACGAGCAGTACTTC. It is translated as CASSHRAGDSYEQYF.

The J gene is TRBJ2-7, the V gene TRBV6-1; possible D gene TRBD1, 5 bases. The CDR3 is made up of 16 amino acids. Per germline, CDR1 MNHNS and CDR2 SASEGT. With 2 bases removed from V and 2 bases from J, the gap between germline ends came to 16 bases. For the CDR3, the DNA is TGTGCCAGCAGTGAAAGCTGGGGCCGTGGGGCCTACGAGCAGTACTTC. Protein sequence: CASSESWGRGAYEQYF.

The chain links TRBV19 to TRBJ2-5; D uncertain. Germline V lookup: CDR1 LNHDA, CDR2 SQIVND (reference sequence). The V end lost 3 bases, the J end lost 8 bases, and 13 bases lay between the germline ends. The CDR3 is 13 residues long. As DNA, the CDR3 is TGTGCCAGTAGTATCCCGACCGACCGTACCCAGTACTTC. This codes for CASSIPTDRTQYF.

This clonotype was detected a few times. V is TRBV5-1 and J is TRBJ2-3; 9 bases line up with TRBD1. The V segment lost 4 bases and the J segment 3 bases; nucleotides outside the gene matches: 6. This CDR3 is built from 15 residues. The germline V gene encodes CDR1 SGHRS and CDR2 YFSETQ. CDR3 nucleotide sequence: TGCGCCAGCAGCCTACAGGGGGCTCGAACAGATACGCAGTATTTT. This sequence encodes CASSLQGARTDTQYF.